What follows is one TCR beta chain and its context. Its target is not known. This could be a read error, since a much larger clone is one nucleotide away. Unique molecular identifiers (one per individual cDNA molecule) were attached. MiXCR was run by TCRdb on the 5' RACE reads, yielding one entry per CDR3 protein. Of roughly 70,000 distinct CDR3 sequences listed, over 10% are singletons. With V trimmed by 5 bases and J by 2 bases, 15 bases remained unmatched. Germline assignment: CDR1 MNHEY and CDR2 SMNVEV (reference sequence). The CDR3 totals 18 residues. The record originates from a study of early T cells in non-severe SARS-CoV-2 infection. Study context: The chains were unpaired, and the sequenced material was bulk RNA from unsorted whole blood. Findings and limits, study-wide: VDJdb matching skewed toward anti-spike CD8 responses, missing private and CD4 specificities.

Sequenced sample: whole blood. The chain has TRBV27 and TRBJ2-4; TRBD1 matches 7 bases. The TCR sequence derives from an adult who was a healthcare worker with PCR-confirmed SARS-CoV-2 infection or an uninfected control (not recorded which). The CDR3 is CASSPLTGPPGTKNIQYF. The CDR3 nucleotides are TGTGCCAGCAGTCCCTTGACAGGGCCCCCCGGGACCAAAAACATTCAGTACTTC.